The 17 T cell receptor beta chains given below trace back to one sample, sequenced in a study of T cell clonotyping in hematopoietic cell transplantation. Generated by immunoSEQ multiplex PCR, the TCRdb table keeps only in-frame clones and is missing some. The sample records more than 55,000 clones, approximately 94% being singletons. The sequencing input was peripheral blood mononuclear cells. The receptors were gathered from a man over 45 in good health. Some clones in this sample may be carry-over from other donors' samples.

This chain connects TRBV28 to TRBJ2-3; no reliable D call. Trimming took 2 bases from V and 2 from J, leaving 5 bases between them. This CDR3 contains 13 residues. The V gene's germline CDR1 is MDHEN and CDR2 SYDVKM. CDR3 region: CASSLGVTDTQYF. CDR3 DNA sequence: TGTGCCAGCAGTTTAGGCGTCACAGATACGCAGTATTTT.

The V call is TRBV18, the J call TRBJ1-2, with TRBD1 identical over 7 bases. The CDR3 is made up of 17 amino acids. The J segment lost 8 bases and the V segment lost 3 bases, leaving 18 bases of the junction unmatched. Germline V gene sequence: CDR1 KGHSH, CDR2 LQKENI. This CDR3 is CASSPRIQRQGLTGYTF. Written as DNA, the CDR3 is TGTGCCAGCTCACCTAGGATCCAGCGACAGGGTCTAACAGGCTACACCTTC.

This sequence joins TRBV18 and TRBJ1-4, with D hard to call. Trimming pared 6 bases from V and 7 bases from J, leaving 12 bases between. The V gene's germline CDR1 is KGHSH and CDR2 LQKENI. There are 13 residues in the CDR3. As DNA, the CDR3 is TGTGCCAGCTCCCCAGCGTCGGTTGAAAAACTGTTTTTT. Protein product: CASSPASVEKLFF.

The gene calls are TRBV5-4 and TRBJ2-1; a weak D match, TRBD2 (6 bases). CDR1 is SGHNT and CDR2 is YYREEE in the germline V gene (reference sequence). CDR3 length: 15 residues. The germline V and J ends were trimmed by 0 bases and 4 bases, with 11 bases remaining between them. Here the CDR3 reads CASSLVLAEYNEQFF. CDR3 sequence (DNA): TGTGCCAGCAGCTTGGTTTTAGCGGAGTACAATGAGCAGTTCTTC.

The gene calls are TRBV9 and TRBJ1-2; 7 nucleotides line up with TRBD1. V lost 3 bases to trimming and J lost 0 bases; unmatched junction nucleotides: 11. The germline V gene encodes CDR1 SGDLS and CDR2 YYNGEE. The CDR3 totals 17 residues. The CDR3 sequence is CASSERDSQTPNYGYTF. As DNA, the CDR3 is TGTGCCAGCAGCGAACGGGACAGCCAGACCCCTAACTATGGCTACACCTTC.

This chain joins TRBV7-9 and TRBJ2-1; TRBD2 matches 14 bases. This CDR3 spans 17 amino acids. Germline CDR1 and CDR2: SEHNR and FQNEAQ (reference sequence). The V gene end was trimmed by 5 bases and the J gene end by 8 bases; junction bases not matched to a gene: 11. In DNA, the CDR3 is TGTGCCAGCAGCCCCAGACTAGCGGGAGGGCCGATGGATGAGCAGTTCTTC. It is translated as CASSPRLAGGPMDEQFF.

The rearrangement uses TRBV7-2 and TRBJ2-7, with D perhaps TRBD1 or TRBD2 (7 bases each). The CDR3 has 15 residues. The ends were cut back, 2 bases at V and 3 bases at J, with 14 bases in the middle. Germline values: CDR1 SGHTA, CDR2 FQGNSA. CDR3 region: CASSLSRGGVYEQYF. The CDR3 DNA sequence: TGTGCCAGCAGCTTATCCAGGGGGGGGGTCTACGAGCAGTACTTC.

The chain couples TRBV28 to TRBJ2-2; D perhaps matches TRBD2 (5 bases). CDR1 and CDR2 (germline): MDHEN, SYDVKM. The V end lost 6 bases, the J end lost 7 bases, and 21 bases lay between the germline ends. CDR3 length: 16 residues. The CDR3, as DNA: TGTGCCAGCAGCCCGGTTTTTATGAGGGTTGACGGGGAGCTGTTTTTT. It specifies CASSPVFMRVDGELFF.

The V call is TRBV7-2, the J call TRBJ1-2; a possible D gene is TRBD1 (5 bases). Trimming took off 0 bases at V and 9 bases at J, with 14 bases between the two ends. The CDR3 covers 14 residues. CDR1 is SGHTA, CDR2 FQGNSA, per germline. CDR3 sequence (DNA): TGTGCCAGCAGCTTAGCGATAGAGGACAAGCGCTACACCTTC. This encodes CASSLAIEDKRYTF.

This clone has only one observation. This chain uses TRBV5-1 with TRBJ2-5; 12 bases fit TRBD2. This CDR3 has 16 amino acids. V was clipped by 0 bases and J by 1 base; unmatched bases: 1. Germline values: CDR1 SGHRS, CDR2 YFSETQ. CDR3 loop: CASSLASGGAQETQYF. CDR3 nucleotide sequence: TGCGCCAGCAGCTTGGCTAGCGGGGGGGCCCAAGAGACCCAGTACTTC. The entire variable domain, with the rest obtained from reference TRBV5-1 and TRBJ2-5, is as follows: KAGVTQTPRYLIKTRGQQVTLSCSPISGHRSVSWYQQTPGQGLQFLFEYFSETQRNKGNFPGRFSGRQFSNSRSEMNVSTLELGDSALYLCASSLASGGAQETQYFGPGTRLLVL.

The sample holds one count of this clone. V usage is TRBV5-1 and J usage is TRBJ1-2, with 7 bases identical to TRBD1. Trimming removed 5 bases from V and 5 bases from J; junction bases left unmatched: 3. Germline V gene data show CDR1 as SGHRS and CDR2 as YFSETQ. CDR3 length equals 12 residues. The CDR3 DNA reads TGCGCCAGCAGATGGGACAGTTATGGCTACACCTTC. This codes for CASRWDSYGYTF. Variable domain in full (rest from reference TRBV5-1 and TRBJ1-2): KAGVTQTPRYLIKTRGQQVTLSCSPISGHRSVSWYQQTPGQGLQFLFEYFSETQRNKGNFPGRFSGRQFSNSRSEMNVSTLELGDSALYLCASRWDSYGYTFGSGTRLTVV.

This chain uses TRBV6-5 with TRBJ2-1, with D unresolved. Germline CDR1 MNHEY, CDR2 SVGAGI. This CDR3 is built from 15 residues. Trimming removed 2 bases at V and 7 bases at J, with 15 bases between. The CDR3 sequence is CASSYEGGRINEQFF. CDR3 DNA sequence: TGTGCCAGCAGTTACGAAGGCGGTCGGATTAATGAGCAGTTCTTC.

CDR3 bases: TGCGCCAGCAGCCAGCTGACAGGGGGAAATGGCTACACCTTC. It codes for CASSQLTGGNGYTF. This chain connects TRBV4-3 to TRBJ1-2; TRBD1 agrees at 9 bases. This CDR3 comprises 14 residues. J lost 6 bases, V lost 3 bases, and 5 bases had no gene match. In germline, CDR1 is LGHNA, CDR2 YSLEER.

The chain is built from TRBV4-1 and TRBJ2-3; 7 positions match TRBD2. CDR1 and CDR2 (germline): MGHRA, YSYEKL. J was trimmed by 3 bases and V by 1 base; bases with no gene match: 10. The CDR3 loop spans 17 amino acids. CDR3 sequence: CASSQATSVSQTDTQYF. CDR3 sequence (DNA): TGCGCCAGCAGCCAAGCCACTAGCGTATCTCAAACAGATACGCAGTATTTT.

This chain joins TRBV5-1 and TRBJ1-3; D not certain. With 4 bases removed from V and 0 bases from J, the gap between germline ends came to 11 bases. CDR3 length: 15 amino acids. Per the germline V gene, CDR1 is SGHRS and CDR2 is YFSETQ. CDR3 DNA sequence: TGCGCCAGCAGCGAGGAGGGTTACTCTGGAAACACCATATATTTT. This translates into CASSEEGYSGNTIYF.

CDR3 amino acids: CTSSQDKNGLAKNIQYF. CDR3 DNA sequence: TGCACCAGCAGCCAAGACAAAAACGGGCTAGCCAAAAACATTCAGTACTTC. V usage is TRBV1 and J usage is TRBJ2-4. TRBV1 is listed as a pseudogene. The CDR3 has 17 amino acids.

The chain employs TRBV18 and TRBJ2-2; D may be TRBD2 (5 bases). Between the trimmed V and J ends, which lost 3 bases and 0 bases, there was a span of 11 bases. The CDR3 has 16 amino acids. Looked up from germline, CDR1 is KGHSH and CDR2 is LQKENI. The CDR3 nucleotides read TGTGCCAGCTCACCTCCGGGCGGGTCGAACACCGGGGAGCTGTTTTTT. Its translation is CASSPPGGSNTGELFF.